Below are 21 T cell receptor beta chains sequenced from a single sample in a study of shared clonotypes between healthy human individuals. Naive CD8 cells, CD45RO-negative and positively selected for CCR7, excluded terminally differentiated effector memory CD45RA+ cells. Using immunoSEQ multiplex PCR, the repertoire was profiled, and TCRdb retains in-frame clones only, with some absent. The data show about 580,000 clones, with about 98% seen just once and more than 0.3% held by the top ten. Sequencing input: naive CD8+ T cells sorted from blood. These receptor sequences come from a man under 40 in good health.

The CDR3 region has the DNA TGTGCCAGCAGCACCGGGGACACCTCCTACAATGAGCAGTTCTTC. Amino acids: CASSTGDTSYNEQFF. The chain couples TRBV7-2 to TRBJ2-1; weak D call: TRBD1 (6 bases). CDR1 SGHTA and CDR2 FQGNSA come from the germline V gene. Between the trimmed V and J ends, which lost 5 bases and 0 bases, there was a span of 11 bases. This CDR3 has 15 amino acids. The variable domain in full, with the rest retrieved from reference TRBV7-2 and TRBJ2-1, is GAGVSQSPSNKVTEKGKDVELRCDPISGHTALYWYRQSLGQGLEFLIYFQGNSAPDKSGLPSDRFSAERTGGSVSTLTIQRTQQEDSAVYLCASSTGDTSYNEQFFGPGTRLTVL.

CDR3 residues: CASSLRLTSTDTQYF. Written as DNA, the CDR3 is TGTGCCAGCAGTCTCAGGTTAACTAGCACAGATACGCAGTATTTT. This chain joins TRBV7-2 and TRBJ2-3; D ambiguous. CDR3 size: 15 residues. Trimming cost V 6 bases and J 0 bases, with 13 bases left between them. Germline V gene lookup returns CDR1 SGHTA and CDR2 FQGNSA.

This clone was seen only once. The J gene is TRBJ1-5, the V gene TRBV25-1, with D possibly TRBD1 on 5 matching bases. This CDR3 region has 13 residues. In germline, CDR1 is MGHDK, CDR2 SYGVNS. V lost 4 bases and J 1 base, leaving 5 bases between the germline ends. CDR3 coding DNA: TGTGCCAGCAGTGGGGGGAGCAATCAGCCCCAGCATTTT. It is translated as CASSGGSNQPQHF. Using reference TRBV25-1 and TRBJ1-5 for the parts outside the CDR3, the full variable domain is EADIYQTPRYLVIGTGKKITLECSQTMGHDKMYWYQQDPGMELHLIHYSYGVNSTEKGDLSSESTVSRIRTEHFPLTLESARPSHTSQYLCASSGGSNQPQHFGDGTRLSIL.

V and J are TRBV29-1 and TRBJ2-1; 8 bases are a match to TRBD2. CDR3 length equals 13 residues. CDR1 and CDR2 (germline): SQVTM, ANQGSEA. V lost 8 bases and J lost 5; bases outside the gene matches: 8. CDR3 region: CSYRGGSDNEQFF. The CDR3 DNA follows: TGCAGCTATCGGGGGGGCTCAGACAATGAGCAGTTCTTC.

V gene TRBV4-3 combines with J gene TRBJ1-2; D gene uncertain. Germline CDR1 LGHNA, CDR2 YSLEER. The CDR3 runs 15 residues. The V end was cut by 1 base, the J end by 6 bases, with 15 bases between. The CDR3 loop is CASSQVDGLGDGYTF. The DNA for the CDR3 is TGCGCCAGCAGCCAAGTTGACGGACTAGGCGATGGCTACACCTTC.

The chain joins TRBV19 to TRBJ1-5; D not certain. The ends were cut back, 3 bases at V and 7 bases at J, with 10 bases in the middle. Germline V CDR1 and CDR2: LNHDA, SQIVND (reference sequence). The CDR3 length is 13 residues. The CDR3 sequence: CASSISRNQPQHF. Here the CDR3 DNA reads TGTGCCAGTAGTATCAGCAGGAACCAGCCCCAGCATTTT.

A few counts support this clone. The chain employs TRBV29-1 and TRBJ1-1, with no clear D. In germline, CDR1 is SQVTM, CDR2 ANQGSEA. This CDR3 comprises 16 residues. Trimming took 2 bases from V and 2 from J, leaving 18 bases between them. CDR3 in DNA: TGCAGCGTTGAATCCTACCGTCGGGGTCGAAACACTGAAGCTTTCTTT. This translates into CSVESYRRGRNTEAFF.

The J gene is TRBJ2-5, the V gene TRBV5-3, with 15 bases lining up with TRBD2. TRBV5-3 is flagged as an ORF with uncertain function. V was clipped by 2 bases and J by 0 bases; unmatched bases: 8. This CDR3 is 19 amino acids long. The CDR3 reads CARSFTPGLAGGNQETQYF. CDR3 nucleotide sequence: TGTGCCAGAAGCTTTACCCCGGGACTAGCGGGAGGTAACCAAGAGACCCAGTACTTC.

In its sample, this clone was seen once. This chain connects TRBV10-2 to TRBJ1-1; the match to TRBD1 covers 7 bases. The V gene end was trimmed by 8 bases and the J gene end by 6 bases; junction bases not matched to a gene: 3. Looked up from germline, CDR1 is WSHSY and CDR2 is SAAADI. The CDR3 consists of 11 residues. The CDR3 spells CASQGGPEAFF. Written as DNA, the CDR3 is TGCGCCAGCCAGGGGGGCCCTGAAGCTTTCTTT.

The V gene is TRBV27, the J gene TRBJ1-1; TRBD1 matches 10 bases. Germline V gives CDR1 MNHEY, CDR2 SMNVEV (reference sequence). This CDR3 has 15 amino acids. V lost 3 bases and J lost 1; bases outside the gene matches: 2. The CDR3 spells CASSFGTGANTEAFF. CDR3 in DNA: TGTGCCAGCAGTTTTGGGACAGGGGCGAACACTGAAGCTTTCTTT.

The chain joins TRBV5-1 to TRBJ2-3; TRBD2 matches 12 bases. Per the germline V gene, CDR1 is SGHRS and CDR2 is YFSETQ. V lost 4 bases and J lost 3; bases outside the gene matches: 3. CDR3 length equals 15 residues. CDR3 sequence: CASSVGLAGTDTQYF. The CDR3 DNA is TGCGCCAGCAGCGTAGGACTAGCGGGAACAGATACGCAGTATTTT. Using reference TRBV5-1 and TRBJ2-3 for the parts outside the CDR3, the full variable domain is KAGVTQTPRYLIKTRGQQVTLSCSPISGHRSVSWYQQTPGQGLQFLFEYFSETQRNKGNFPGRFSGRQFSNSRSEMNVSTLELGDSALYLCASSVGLAGTDTQYFGPGTRLTVL.

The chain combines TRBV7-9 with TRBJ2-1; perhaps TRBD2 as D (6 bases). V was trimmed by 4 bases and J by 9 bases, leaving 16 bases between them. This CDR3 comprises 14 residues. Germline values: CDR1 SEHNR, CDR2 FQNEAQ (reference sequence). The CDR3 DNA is TGTGCCAGCAGCTCCGGGACTTCCCCCGGTGAGCAGTTCTTC. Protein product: CASSSGTSPGEQFF.

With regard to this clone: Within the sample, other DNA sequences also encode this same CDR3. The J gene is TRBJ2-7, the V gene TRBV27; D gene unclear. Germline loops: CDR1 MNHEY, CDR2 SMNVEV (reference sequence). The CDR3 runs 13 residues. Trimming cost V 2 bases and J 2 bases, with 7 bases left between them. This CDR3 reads CASSLRRPYEQYF. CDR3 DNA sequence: TGTGCCAGCAGTTTACGGCGGCCCTACGAGCAGTACTTC.

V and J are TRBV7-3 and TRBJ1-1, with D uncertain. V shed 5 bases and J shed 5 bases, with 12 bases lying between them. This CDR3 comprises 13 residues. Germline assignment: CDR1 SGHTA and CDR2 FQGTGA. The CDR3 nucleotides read TGTGCCAGCAGCACCGGAATTGGAACTGAAGCTTTCTTT. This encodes CASSTGIGTEAFF.

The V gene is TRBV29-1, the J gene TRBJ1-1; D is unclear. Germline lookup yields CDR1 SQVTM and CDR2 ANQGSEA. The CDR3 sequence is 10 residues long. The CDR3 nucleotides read TGCGGCGCCTTTATCACTGAAGCTTTCTTT. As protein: CGAFITEAFF.

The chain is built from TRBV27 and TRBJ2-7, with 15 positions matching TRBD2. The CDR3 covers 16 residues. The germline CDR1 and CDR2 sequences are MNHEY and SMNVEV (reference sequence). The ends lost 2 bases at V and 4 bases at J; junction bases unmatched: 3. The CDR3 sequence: CASSLIGLAGGYEQYF. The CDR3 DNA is TGTGCCAGCAGTTTAATTGGACTAGCGGGAGGGTACGAGCAGTACTTC.

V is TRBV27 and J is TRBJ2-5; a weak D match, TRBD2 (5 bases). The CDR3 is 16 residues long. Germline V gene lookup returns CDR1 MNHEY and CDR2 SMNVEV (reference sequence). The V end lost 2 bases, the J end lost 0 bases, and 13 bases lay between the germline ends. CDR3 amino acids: CASSLRSWRDQETQYF. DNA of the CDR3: TGTGCCAGCAGTTTACGGAGTTGGCGGGACCAAGAGACCCAGTACTTC.

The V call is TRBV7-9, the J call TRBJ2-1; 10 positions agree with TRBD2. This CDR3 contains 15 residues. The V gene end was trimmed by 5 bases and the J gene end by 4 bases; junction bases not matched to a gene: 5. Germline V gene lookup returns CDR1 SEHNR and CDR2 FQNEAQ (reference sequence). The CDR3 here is CASSPPSGRYNEQFF. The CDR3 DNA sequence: TGTGCCAGCAGCCCCCCTAGCGGGAGATACAATGAGCAGTTCTTC.

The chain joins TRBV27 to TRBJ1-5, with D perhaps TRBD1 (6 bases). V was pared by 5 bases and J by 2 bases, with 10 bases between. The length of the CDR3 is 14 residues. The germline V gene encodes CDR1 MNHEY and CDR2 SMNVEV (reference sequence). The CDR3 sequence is CASSTQGGNQPQHF. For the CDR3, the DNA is TGTGCCAGCAGTACACAGGGAGGCAATCAGCCCCAGCATTTT.

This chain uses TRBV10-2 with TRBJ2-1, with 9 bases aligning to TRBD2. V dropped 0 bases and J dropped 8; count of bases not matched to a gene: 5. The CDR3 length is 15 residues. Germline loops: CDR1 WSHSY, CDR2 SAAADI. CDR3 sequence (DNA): TGCGCCAGCAGTGAGTCTGGCGGGAGGGCCCATGAGCAGTTCTTC. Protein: CASSESGGRAHEQFF.

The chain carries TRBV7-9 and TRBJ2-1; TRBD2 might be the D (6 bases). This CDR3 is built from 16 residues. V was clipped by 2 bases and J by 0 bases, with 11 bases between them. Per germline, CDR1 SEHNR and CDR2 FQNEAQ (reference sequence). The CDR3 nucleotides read TGTGCCAGCAGCTTAATGGCTAGCGACTCCTACAATGAGCAGTTCTTC. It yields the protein CASSLMASDSYNEQFF.